The next 13 T cell receptor beta chains were all read from a single sample in a study of breast tumors, draining lymph nodes, adjacent tissues (dated by TCRdb to about 2016). Lymph node samples were obtained from the axillary draining lymph nodes of breast cancer patients. The receptor library was made with multiplex PCR. These reads were obtained on an Illumina HiSeq 2000. TCRdb's own reprocessing of the public reads used fastp at Q25 and MiXCR and kept productive beta chains. Rows with one shared CDR3 protein collapse into an entry with the most common genes and DNA. The sample data list around 150,000 distinct CDR3 sequences, and about 30% of these were observed just once. About 2.5% of the sample comes from the top ten. The source material was axillary lymph node tissue. All receptors derive from a female donor with breast cancer. Some clones in this sample may be carry-over from other donors' samples.

In this sample, this clonotype turned up many times. The V gene is TRBV12-3 or TRBV12-4, the J gene TRBJ2-1; tentatively, D is TRBD2 (6 bases). CDR3 length: 16 amino acids. Trimming cost V 6 bases and J 3 bases, with 18 bases left between them. The CDR3 loop reads CASSPRGGSYYNEQFF. DNA of the CDR3: TGTGCCAGCAGCCCCCGAGGAGGGTCCTACTACAATGAGCAGTTCTTC.

This clonotype was counted ten times or more. V gene TRBV2 combines with J gene TRBJ1-5; 9 bases line up with TRBD1. This CDR3 is built from 16 residues. Losses at the gene ends were 6 bases for V and 7 bases for J; bases not matched to a gene: 13. Germline CDR1 and CDR2: SNHLY and FYNNEI. In DNA form, the CDR3 reads TGTGCCAGCAGAGACGTACAGGGGGCTTTGAAGCAGCCCCAGCATTTT. Translated, it gives CASRDVQGALKQPQHF.

The table lists this clonotype with many counts. The V call is TRBV3-1, the J call TRBJ2-3, with TRBD2 as a possible D gene (5 bases). V lost 4 bases, J lost 0 bases, and 14 bases lay in between. The CDR3 totals 16 residues. Germline assignment: CDR1 LGHDT and CDR2 YNNKEL (reference sequence). CDR3 sequence: CASSPTLGVSTDTQYF. CDR3 bases: TGTGCCAGCAGCCCCACTTTGGGAGTAAGCACAGATACGCAGTATTTT.

This clonotype was observed many times. This chain uses TRBV5-5 with TRBJ1-2; D is ambiguous. The V end was cut by 1 base, the J end by 3 bases, with 7 bases between. Germline lookup yields CDR1 SGHKS and CDR2 YYEKEE (reference sequence). This CDR3 has 13 residues. The CDR3 region is CASSLYLDYGYTF. CDR3 coding DNA: TGTGCCAGCAGCTTGTATCTGGACTATGGCTACACCTTC.

The sample holds a few counts of this clonotype. This chain joins TRBV12-3 or TRBV12-4 and TRBJ1-1; D is unresolved. CDR3 length equals 11 residues. Trimming cost V 4 bases and J 7 bases, with 7 bases left between them. This CDR3 reads CASSWESEAFF. The CDR3 DNA follows: TGTGCCAGCAGTTGGGAAAGTGAAGCTTTCTTT.

There are many counts of this clonotype. This rearrangement joins TRBV7-2 to TRBJ1-1; D is unresolved. CDR1 is SGHTA, CDR2 FQGNSA, per germline. Trimming removed 1 base at V and 2 bases at J, with 5 bases between. The CDR3 extends over 13 amino acids. The CDR3 DNA follows: TGTGCCAGCAGCTTAGTGGTAAACACTGAAGCTTTCTTT. The encoded protein is CASSLVVNTEAFF.

Notes on this clonotype: This may be a read error: a much more frequent sequence differs by one nucleotide. J is TRBJ1-2 and V is TRBV6-5, with a weak D call TRBD1 (6 bases). CDR3 length: 12 amino acids. Germline V gene data show CDR1 as MNHEY and CDR2 as SVGAGI. V was trimmed by 6 bases and J by 8 bases, leaving 13 bases between them. CDR3 DNA: TGTGCCAGCAGACCGGGGACAACAGGCTACACCTTC. Its protein product is CASRPGTTGYTF.

This clonotype was seen once. Without the conserved terminal phenylalanine or tryptophan, this CDR3 likely stems from a read error. CDR3 loop: CSASTDREWADTQYL. The CDR3 bases are TGCAGTGCCAGCACAGACAGGGAATGGGCAGATACGCAGTATCTT. The rearrangement links TRBV20-1 to TRBJ2-3; 7 nucleotides agree with TRBD1. The CDR3 length is 15 residues. With 6 bases clipped from V and 4 bases from J, the junction kept 13 bases outside the gene matches. Germline-derived CDR1 and CDR2 are DFQATT and SNEGSKA (reference sequence).

This clonotype was seen many times. DNA of the CDR3: TGTGCCAGCAGTACAGTTCATACCTACGAGCAGTACGTC. It encodes CASSTVHTYEQYV. The chain joins TRBV5-6 to TRBJ2-7, with D unclear. This CDR3 has 13 amino acids. Trimming stripped 5 bases from V and 2 bases from J, with 11 bases between. Germline V lookup: CDR1 SGHDT, CDR2 YYEEEE.

This clonotype was observed many times. The genes are TRBV7-2 and TRBJ2-1; D gene ambiguous. In germline, CDR1 is SGHTA, CDR2 FQGNSA. V shed 5 bases and J shed 10 bases, with 15 bases lying between them. This CDR3 spans 13 amino acids. The CDR3 DNA follows: TGTGCCAGCAGCCCCCATAGGACCGGCGAGCAGTTCTTC. This translates into CASSPHRTGEQFF.

The chain is built from TRBV5-1 and TRBJ2-1, with unresolved D. V lost 3 bases and J 0 bases, leaving 13 bases between the germline ends. Germline CDR1 and CDR2: SGHRS and YFSETQ. The CDR3 is 16 amino acids. The CDR3 DNA sequence: TGCGCCAGCAGCTCTACCGGGCAGAGCTCCTACAATGAGCAGTTCTTC. Its translation is CASSSTGQSSYNEQFF.

This clonotype was recorded at least ten times. The rearrangement joins TRBV20-1 to TRBJ2-3, with D perhaps given as TRBD1 or TRBD2 (5 bases each). CDR3 length equals 15 residues. Per the germline V gene, CDR1 is DFQATT and CDR2 is SNEGSKA (reference sequence). Trimming pared 6 bases from V and 8 bases from J, leaving 24 bases between. The CDR3 sequence is CSAITGTSGWGTQYF. DNA of the CDR3: TGCAGTGCCATAACCGGGACCTCGGGTTGGGGTACGCAGTATTTT.

This chain links TRBV7-2 with TRBJ2-2, with 9 bases lining up with TRBD1. This CDR3 is built from 18 residues. Germline V gene data show CDR1 as SGHTA and CDR2 as FQGNSA. Trimming at V came to 1 base and at J to 1 base, leaving 7 bases not matched to a gene. The CDR3 coding sequence is TGTGCCAGCAGCTTAGTCGGGACAGGGATTATGAACACCGGGGAGCTGTTTTTT. Translated, it gives CASSLVGTGIMNTGELFF.